These 13 T cell receptor beta chains were sequenced from one sample in a study of T cell responses to AZD1222 COVID-19 vaccine (dated by TCRdb to the early 2020s). Receptors were amplified or captured by the immunoSEQ multiplex PCR assay. TCRdb's version of the immuneACCESS table is confined to in-frame rearrangements and falls short of the full clone set. An unresolved V gene accounts for under half of the shortfall where checked; the remainder is of unknown origin. The sample includes over 100,000 clones, with roughly 92% observed a single time. Around 5% of the sample is taken by the ten largest. The time point label here, explained by the study, means: baseline before first vaccination. This specimen consisted of peripheral blood, obtained on day 0 of AZD1222 vaccination. The receptor set was obtained from an adult in good health.

The chain recombines TRBV20-1 with TRBJ2-2; D is possibly TRBD1 (6 bases). The CDR3 extends over 14 amino acids. CDR1 and CDR2 from the germline V gene are DFQATT and SNEGSKA (reference sequence). Deletions cut 3 bases from V and 3 bases from J, with 11 bases between. The CDR3 DNA reads as TGCAGTGCTAGTCGCAGGGGTGACACCGGGGAGCTGTTTTTT. Translating it yields CSASRRGDTGELFF.

The V call is TRBV2, the J call TRBJ1-4; TRBD1 matches 9 bases. The germline V gene encodes CDR1 SNHLY and CDR2 FYNNEI. The CDR3 sequence is 14 residues long. The ends lost 6 bases at V and 11 bases at J; junction bases unmatched: 10. CDR3 region: CASRAGQGLVKLFF. The CDR3, as DNA: TGTGCCAGCAGAGCGGGACAGGGTTTGGTTAAACTGTTTTTT.

This chain connects TRBV27 to TRBJ1-2; 10 positions match TRBD1. CDR3 length: 15 amino acids. J gave up 4 bases and V 4 bases, and 6 bases lay outside the gene matches. CDR1 and CDR2 (germline): MNHEY, SMNVEV (reference sequence). The CDR3 spells CASSYDRGLGYGYTF. The DNA for the CDR3 is TGTGCCAGCAGTTACGACAGGGGGCTTGGCTATGGCTACACCTTC.

Concerning this clone itself: One end of the junction is discordant with germline, which a read error may explain. The chain has TRBV18 and TRBJ2-2; no reliable D call. There are 13 residues in the CDR3. Germline CDR1 is KGHSH and CDR2 is LQKENI. CDR3 residues: CASSTPSFGELFF. DNA for the CDR3: TGTGCCAGCTCAACACCCAGTTTTGGGGAGCTGTTTTTT.

This chain links TRBV29-1 with TRBJ2-3, with 9 bases aligning to TRBD1. Trimming took 0 bases from V and 2 from J; bases not matched to a gene: 0. This CDR3 region has 14 residues. Germline loops: CDR1 SQVTM, CDR2 ANQGSEA. CDR3 bases: TGCAGCGTTGAAGAACAGGGGGCCACAGATACGCAGTATTTT. Amino acid sequence: CSVEEQGATDTQYF.

On this clone: The sample carries other DNA sequences with the same CDR3. The chain uses TRBV4-1 and TRBJ1-2; unclear D gene. Germline CDR1 and CDR2: MGHRA and YSYEKL. Trimming took 1 base from V and 2 from J, leaving 8 bases between them. This CDR3 contains 14 residues. In nucleotides, the CDR3 is TGCGCCAGCAGCCAAGTGGGCGGGAACTATGGCTACACCTTC. Encoded protein: CASSQVGGNYGYTF.

The rearrangement links TRBV9 to TRBJ1-1; the D is unclear. Germline CDR1 reads SGDLS; CDR2 reads YYNGEE. V shed 4 bases and J shed 3 bases, with 16 bases lying between them. The CDR3 consists of 15 residues. CDR3: CASSPPIRTDTEAFF. CDR3 nucleotides: TGTGCCAGCAGCCCCCCGATACGGACGGACACTGAAGCTTTCTTT.

DNA of the CDR3: TGTGCCAGCAGCCAAGGGGACGGTCGGACAGATACGCAGTATTTT. As protein: CASSQGDGRTDTQYF. V usage is TRBV14 and J usage is TRBJ2-3; the D call may be TRBD1 or TRBD2 (5 bases each). V was clipped by 1 base and J by 3 bases, with 11 bases between them. CDR3 length: 15 amino acids. Germline CDR1 reads SGHDN; CDR2 reads FVKESK.

The J gene is TRBJ2-5, the V gene TRBV2; TRBD1 or TRBD2 may be the D gene (5 bases each). Germline CDR1 and CDR2: SNHLY and FYNNEI. The CDR3 runs 14 residues. V was clipped by 4 bases and J by 2 bases, with 11 bases between them. The CDR3 spells CASSVRGPQETQYF. The DNA of the CDR3 is TGTGCCAGCAGTGTAAGGGGACCGCAAGAGACCCAGTACTTC.

A single count supports this clone. The chain couples TRBV5-1 to TRBJ1-2, with D maybe TRBD1 (5 bases). The CDR3 consists of 14 residues. The germline gives CDR1 SGHRS, CDR2 YFSETQ. V lost 4 bases and J lost 10, with 20 bases in between. CDR3 amino acids: CASSREGGTLDYTF. The CDR3 bases are TGCGCCAGCAGCCGGGAGGGAGGGACCCTGGACTACACCTTC.

This chain uses TRBV7-8 with TRBJ2-7; D remains unclear. The CDR3 contains 12 residues. Trimming removed 4 bases at V and 3 bases at J, with 7 bases between. Germline V gene data show CDR1 as SGHVS and CDR2 as FQNEAQ. CDR3 loop: CASSSWGYEQYF. The CDR3 DNA follows: TGTGCCAGCAGCTCCTGGGGCTACGAGCAGTACTTC.

The chain combines TRBV5-4 with TRBJ2-1, with a possible D match to TRBD2 (5 bases). The CDR3 loop spans 13 amino acids. Per germline, CDR1 SGHNT and CDR2 YYREEE (reference sequence). The V end was cut by 5 bases, the J end by 5 bases, with 11 bases between. The CDR3, as DNA: TGTGCCAGCAGGGCAACTAGGCACAATGAGCAGTTCTTC. This sequence encodes CASRATRHNEQFF.

This chain links TRBV19 with TRBJ1-1; D is uncertain. This CDR3 contains 13 residues. V was trimmed by 3 bases and J by 7 bases, leaving 12 bases between them. Germline V gene data show CDR1 as LNHDA and CDR2 as SQIVND (reference sequence). The chain's CDR3 is CASSMKGFGEAFF. The CDR3 DNA is TGTGCCAGTAGTATGAAAGGTTTTGGTGAAGCTTTCTTT.